The 7 T cell receptor beta chains given below trace back to one sample, sequenced in a study of CD8 T cells in ankylosing spondylitis. TCRdb called the 5' RACE reads again in MiXCR, with one record for every CDR3 protein. Of approximately 540,000 distinct CDR3 sequences listed, roughly 13% are singletons. Their antigens are not known. Study-wide findings and caveats: Seemingly characteristic of ankylosing spondylitis blood was a TCR beta motif consisting of eight highly homologous variants.

The material sequenced was blood, either unsorted or a sorted T cell fraction (not recorded which). The origin of the receptors is a male donor with ankylosing spondylitis.

The J gene is TRBJ2-2, the V gene TRBV5-1, with TRBD2 matching 9 bases. Trimming at V came to 4 bases and at J to 5 bases, leaving 9 bases not matched to a gene. The CDR3 loop spans 16 amino acids. Per the germline V gene, CDR1 is SGHRS and CDR2 is YFSETQ. CDR3 DNA: TGCGCCAGCAGCCCCCCAGGACTAGCGTCTACCGGGGAGCTGTTTTTT. It yields the protein CASSPPGLASTGELFF.

V usage is TRBV7-9 and J usage is TRBJ2-1; 7 bases match TRBD1. The CDR3 contains 15 residues. V dropped 5 bases and J dropped 2; count of bases not matched to a gene: 6. Germline V gene sequence: CDR1 SEHNR, CDR2 FQNEAQ (reference sequence). The CDR3 reads CASSPTGSTYNEQFF. Here the CDR3 DNA reads TGTGCCAGCAGCCCGACAGGGTCGACCTACAATGAGCAGTTCTTC. Full variable domain (remainder filled in from reference TRBV7-9 and TRBJ2-1): DTGVSQNPRHKITKRGQNVTFRCDPISEHNRLYWYRQTLGQGPEFLTYFQNEAQLEKSRLLSDRFSAERPKGSFSTLEIQRTEQGDSAMYLCASSPTGSTYNEQFFGPGTRLTVL.

This clonotype was observed a handful of times. The chain carries TRBV20-1 and TRBJ1-2; 7 bases map to TRBD1. Germline lookup yields CDR1 DFQATT and CDR2 SNEGSKA (reference sequence). The CDR3 contains 17 residues. The V segment lost 1 base and the J segment 0 bases; nucleotides outside the gene matches: 11. The CDR3 spells CSARGFWDGTANYGYTF. CDR3 bases: TGCAGTGCTAGAGGATTTTGGGACGGGACAGCTAACTATGGCTACACCTTC.

This clonotype has a handful of counts. V usage is TRBV20-1 and J usage is TRBJ1-6; perhaps TRBD1 as D (6 bases). The CDR3 has 12 amino acids. Germline V gene data show CDR1 as DFQATT and CDR2 as SNEGSKA (reference sequence). The CDR3 region has the DNA TGCAGCGTAACAGGGATAGGTTCACCCCTCCACTTT. This sequence encodes CSVTGIGSPLHF.

The gene calls are TRBV24-1 and TRBJ2-1; 9 nucleotides align to TRBD1. CDR3 length: 20 amino acids. The germline V gene has CDR1 KGHDR and CDR2 SFDVKD. The V gene end was trimmed by 5 bases and the J gene end by 4 bases; junction bases not matched to a gene: 20. CDR3 region: CATSGVQGAERAVPYNEQFF. CDR3 in DNA: TGTGCCACCAGTGGCGTACAGGGGGCAGAGCGGGCTGTCCCTTACAATGAGCAGTTCTTC.

This clonotype turned up a few times. The J gene is TRBJ1-4, the V gene TRBV20-1; D remains ambiguous. CDR1 is DFQATT, CDR2 SNEGSKA, per germline (reference sequence). The CDR3 contains 17 residues. V was cut by 3 bases and J by 3 bases, with 20 bases left in between. CDR3 residues: CSASLLRGIAANEKLFF. DNA for the CDR3: TGCAGTGCTAGCCTCCTGCGGGGAATCGCGGCTAATGAAAAACTGTTTTTT.

This clonotype was recorded many times. The chain combines TRBV15 with TRBJ2-3; D is possibly TRBD1 or TRBD2 (5 bases each). The germline V gene has CDR1 LNHNV and CDR2 YYDKDF (reference sequence). The ends were cut back, 5 bases at V and 8 bases at J, with 11 bases in the middle. This CDR3 region has 12 residues. CDR3 coding DNA: TGTGCCACCAGCGAGGGGACGGTTACGCAGTATTTT. It translates to CATSEGTVTQYF.